Below are 10 T cell receptor beta chains sequenced from a single sample in a study of shared clonotypes between healthy human individuals. Generated by immunoSEQ multiplex PCR, the TCRdb table keeps only in-frame clones and is missing some. The table has around 990,000 clones, approximately 75% seen once; the top ten hold roughly 0.83%. Material for sequencing was memory CD4+ T cells from PBMCs. Subset of the sample: CD45RA-negative fraction. The receptors were sampled from a man younger than 30 in good health. Some clones in this sample may be carry-over from other donors' samples.

This clone was picked up many times. The chain is built from TRBV6-5 and TRBJ1-1, with 7 bases identical to TRBD1. The CDR3 is 15 residues long. The germline CDR1 and CDR2 sequences are MNHEY and SVGAGI. After removal of 6 bases from V and 2 bases from J, the junction contained 9 bases not matched to a gene. Here the CDR3 reads CASRPRDSYNTEAFF. CDR3 sequence (DNA): TGTGCCAGCAGGCCTAGGGACAGCTACAACACTGAAGCTTTCTTT.

In the case of this clone: Given a much more abundant clone one base away, this may be a read error. The same CDR3 also results from other DNA sequences found in this sample. The CDR3, as DNA: TGCGCCAGCAGCCCCGTCTCTGGGGCCAACGTCCTGACTTTC. This sequence encodes CASSPVSGANVLTF. J is TRBJ2-6 and V is TRBV5-1; no definite D call. The germline V gene encodes CDR1 SGHRS and CDR2 YFSETQ. V lost 4 bases and J lost 0, with 5 bases in between. CDR3 length equals 14 residues.

In this sample, this clone turned up once. The chain links TRBV7-9 to TRBJ2-7; 11 nucleotides agree with TRBD2. The CDR3 runs to 15 residues. The junction had 4 bases not matched to a gene; V was cut back by 6 bases and J by 0 bases. Germline-derived CDR1 and CDR2 are SEHNR and FQNEAQ (reference sequence). The CDR3 nucleotides read TGTGCCAGCAGAACTAGCGGGAGCGGCTCCTACGAGCAGTACTTC. This translates into CASRTSGSGSYEQYF.

The chain employs TRBV2 and TRBJ2-5; no clear D. Between the trimmed V and J ends, which lost 3 bases and 10 bases, there was a span of 6 bases. The CDR3 sequence is 10 residues long. The V gene's germline CDR1 is SNHLY and CDR2 FYNNEI. CDR3 nucleotide sequence: TGTGCCAGCAGTGAGTACGGCCAGTACTTC. Its protein product is CASSEYGQYF.

The CDR3 spells CASSLVTGSGANVLTF. CDR3 nucleotides: TGTGCCAGCAGTTTGGTGACAGGCTCTGGGGCCAACGTCCTGACTTTC. V usage is TRBV27 and J usage is TRBJ2-6; D may be TRBD1 (6 bases). CDR3 length equals 16 residues. Germline CDR1 and CDR2: MNHEY and SMNVEV (reference sequence). The V gene lost 3 bases and the J gene lost 0 bases, with 9 bases spanning the gap.

This chain connects TRBV28 to TRBJ2-7; TRBD2 matches at 8 bases. The V segment lost 2 bases and the J segment 5 bases; nucleotides outside the gene matches: 8. The length of the CDR3 is 15 residues. CDR1 is MDHEN and CDR2 is SYDVKM in the germline V gene. The CDR3 sequence is CASSLTVAGGNEQYF. The CDR3 region has the DNA TGTGCCAGCAGTTTAACCGTCGCGGGAGGAAACGAGCAGTACTTC.

The V call is TRBV28, the J call TRBJ2-7; a weak D match, TRBD1 (6 bases). V was shortened by 3 bases and J by 4 bases, with 13 bases between the two germline ends. The germline CDR1 and CDR2 sequences are MDHEN and SYDVKM. The CDR3 is 14 residues long. CDR3 in amino acids: CASSLTGIQYEQYF. In nucleotides, the CDR3 is TGTGCCAGCAGTTTGACAGGAATTCAATACGAGCAGTACTTC.

The chain joins TRBV6-5 to TRBJ1-2; possibly TRBD1 for D (5 bases). Germline CDR1 reads MNHEY; CDR2 reads SVGAGI. The CDR3 sequence is 14 residues long. Trimming cost V 2 bases and J 5 bases, with 12 bases left between them. CDR3 sequence reads: CASSYQGLSYGYTF. The CDR3 nucleotides read TGTGCCAGCAGTTACCAGGGACTGAGTTATGGCTACACCTTC.

As regards this clone: This may stem from a read error, because a much larger clone lies one nucleotide away. The CDR3 region is CASSLWNQPQHF. The CDR3 DNA is TGTGCCAGCAGTTTATGGAATCAGCCCCAGCATTTT. The chain uses TRBV28 and TRBJ1-5; D not certain. This CDR3 region has 12 residues. Germline V CDR1 and CDR2: MDHEN, SYDVKM. With 0 bases removed from V and 4 bases from J, the gap between germline ends came to 1 base.

The V call is TRBV5-1, the J call TRBJ2-2; D not resolved. V lost 1 base and J 5 bases, leaving 9 bases between the germline ends. There are 14 residues in the CDR3. The germline CDR1 and CDR2 sequences are SGHRS and YFSETQ. CDR3: CASSLNVRTGELFF. Here the CDR3 DNA reads TGCGCCAGCAGCTTGAACGTTAGAACCGGGGAGCTGTTTTTT.